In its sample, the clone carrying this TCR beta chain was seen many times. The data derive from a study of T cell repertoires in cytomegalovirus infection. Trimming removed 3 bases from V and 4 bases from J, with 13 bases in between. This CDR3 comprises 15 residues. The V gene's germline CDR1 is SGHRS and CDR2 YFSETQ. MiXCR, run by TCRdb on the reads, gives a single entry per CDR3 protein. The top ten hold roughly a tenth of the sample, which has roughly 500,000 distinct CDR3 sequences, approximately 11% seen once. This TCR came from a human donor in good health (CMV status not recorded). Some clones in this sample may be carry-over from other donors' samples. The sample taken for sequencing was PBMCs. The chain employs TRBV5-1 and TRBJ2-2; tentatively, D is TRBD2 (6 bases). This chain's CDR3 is CASSYTGTPTGELFF. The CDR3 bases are TGCGCCAGCAGCTACACGGGGACTCCCACCGGGGAGCTGTTTTTT.